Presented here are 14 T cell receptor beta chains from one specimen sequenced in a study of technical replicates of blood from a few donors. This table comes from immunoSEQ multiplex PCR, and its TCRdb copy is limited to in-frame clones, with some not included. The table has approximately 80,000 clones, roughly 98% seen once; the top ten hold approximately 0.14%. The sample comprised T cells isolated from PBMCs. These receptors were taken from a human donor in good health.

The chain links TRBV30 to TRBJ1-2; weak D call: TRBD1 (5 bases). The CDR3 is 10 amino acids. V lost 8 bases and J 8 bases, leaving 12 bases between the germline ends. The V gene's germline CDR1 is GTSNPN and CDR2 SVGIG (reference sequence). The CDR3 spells CAAQGHGYTF. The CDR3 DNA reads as TGTGCCGCCCAGGGTCACGGCTACACCTTC.

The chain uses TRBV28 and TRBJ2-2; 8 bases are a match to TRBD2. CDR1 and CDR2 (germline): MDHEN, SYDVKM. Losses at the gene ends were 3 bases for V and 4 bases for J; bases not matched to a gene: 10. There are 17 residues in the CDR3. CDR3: CASSLRGVAGTTGELFF. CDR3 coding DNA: TGTGCCAGCAGTTTGAGGGGAGTAGCGGGAACCACCGGGGAGCTGTTTTTT.

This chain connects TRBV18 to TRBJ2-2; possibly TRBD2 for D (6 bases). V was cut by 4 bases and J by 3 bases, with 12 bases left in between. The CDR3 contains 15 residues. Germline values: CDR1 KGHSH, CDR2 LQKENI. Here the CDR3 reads CASSLSGEDTGELFF. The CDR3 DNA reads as TGTGCCAGCTCACTATCTGGGGAGGACACCGGGGAGCTGTTTTTT.

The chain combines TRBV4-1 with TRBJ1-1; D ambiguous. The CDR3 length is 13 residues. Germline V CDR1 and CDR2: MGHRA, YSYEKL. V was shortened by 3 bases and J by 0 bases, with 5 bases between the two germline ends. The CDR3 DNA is TGCGCCAGCAGCCACATTTTGAACACTGAAGCTTTCTTT. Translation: CASSHILNTEAFF.

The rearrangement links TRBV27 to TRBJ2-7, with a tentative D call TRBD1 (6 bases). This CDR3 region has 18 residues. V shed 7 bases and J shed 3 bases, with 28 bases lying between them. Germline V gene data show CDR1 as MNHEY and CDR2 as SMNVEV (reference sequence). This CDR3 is CASNPRPEQGSAYYEQYF. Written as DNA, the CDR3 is TGTGCCAGCAACCCCCGACCCGAACAGGGCTCTGCTTACTACGAGCAGTACTTC.

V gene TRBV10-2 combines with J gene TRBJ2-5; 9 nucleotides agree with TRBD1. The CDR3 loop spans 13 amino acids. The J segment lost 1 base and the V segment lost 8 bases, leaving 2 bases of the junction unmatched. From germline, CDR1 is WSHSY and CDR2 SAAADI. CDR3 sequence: CASGDRVQETQYF. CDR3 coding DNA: TGCGCCAGCGGGGACAGGGTCCAAGAGACCCAGTACTTC.

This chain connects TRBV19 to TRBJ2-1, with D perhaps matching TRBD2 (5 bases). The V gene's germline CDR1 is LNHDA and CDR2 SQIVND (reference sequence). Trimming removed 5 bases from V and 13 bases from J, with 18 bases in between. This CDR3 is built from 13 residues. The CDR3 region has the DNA TGTGCCAGTAGTCATCGGGCCGTCTCGGGACAGTTCTTC. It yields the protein CASSHRAVSGQFF.

The CDR3 DNA reads as TGTGCCAGCACTCAAACCCCAGGCCGACAGAGTCAAGAGACCCAGTACTTC. It is translated as CASTQTPGRQSQETQYF. This sequence joins TRBV28 and TRBJ2-5; the D gene is possibly TRBD1 (5 bases). Trimming cost V 7 bases and J 2 bases, with 23 bases left between them. The germline V gene has CDR1 MDHEN and CDR2 SYDVKM. This CDR3 spans 17 amino acids.

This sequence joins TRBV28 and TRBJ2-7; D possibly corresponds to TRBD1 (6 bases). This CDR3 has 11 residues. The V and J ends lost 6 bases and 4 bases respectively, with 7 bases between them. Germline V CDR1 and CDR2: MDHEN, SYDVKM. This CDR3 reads CASRGAYEQYF. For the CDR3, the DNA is TGTGCCAGCAGGGGGGCTTACGAGCAGTACTTC.

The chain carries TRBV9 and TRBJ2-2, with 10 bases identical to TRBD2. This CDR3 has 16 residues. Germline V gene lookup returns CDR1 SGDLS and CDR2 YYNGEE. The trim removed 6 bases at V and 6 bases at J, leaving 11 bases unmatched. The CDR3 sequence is CASTLAGGMMAGELFF. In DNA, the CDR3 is TGTGCCAGCACCTTAGCGGGAGGAATGATGGCCGGGGAGCTGTTTTTT.

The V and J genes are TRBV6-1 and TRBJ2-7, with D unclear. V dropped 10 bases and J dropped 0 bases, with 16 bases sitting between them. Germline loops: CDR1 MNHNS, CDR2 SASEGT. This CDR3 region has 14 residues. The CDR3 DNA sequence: TGTGCCACCGCATTGGTTCGGAGCTCCTACGAGCAGTACTTC. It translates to CATALVRSSYEQYF.

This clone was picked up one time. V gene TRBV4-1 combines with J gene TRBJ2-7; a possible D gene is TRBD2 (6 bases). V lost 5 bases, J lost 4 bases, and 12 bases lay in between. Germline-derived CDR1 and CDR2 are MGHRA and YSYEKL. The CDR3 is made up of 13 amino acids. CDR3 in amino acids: CASSDGGPYEQYF. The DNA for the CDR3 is TGCGCCAGCAGCGACGGGGGACCGTACGAGCAGTACTTC.

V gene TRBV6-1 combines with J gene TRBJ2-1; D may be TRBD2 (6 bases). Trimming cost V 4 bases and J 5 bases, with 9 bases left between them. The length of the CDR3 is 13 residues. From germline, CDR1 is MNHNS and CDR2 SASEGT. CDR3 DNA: TGTGCCAGCAGTGTCCCGGGGGACAATGAGCAGTTCTTC. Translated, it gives CASSVPGDNEQFF.

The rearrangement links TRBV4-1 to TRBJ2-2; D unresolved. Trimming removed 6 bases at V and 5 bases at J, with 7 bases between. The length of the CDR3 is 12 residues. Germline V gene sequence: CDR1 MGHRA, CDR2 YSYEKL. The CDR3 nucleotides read TGCGCCAGCAGTATTTTAACCGGGGAGCTGTTTTTT. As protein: CASSILTGELFF.